The clone carrying this T cell receptor (beta chain) has at least ten counts. Its specificity is not known. In TCRdb, the reads were re-called with MiXCR into one record per CDR3 protein. The sample carries 740,000 or so distinct CDR3 sequences, 35% to 45% recorded once. The CDR3 length is 15 residues. Germline V CDR1 and CDR2: SGHVS, FQNEAQ. V lost 1 base, J lost 0 bases, and 8 bases lay in between. The sample is drawn from a study of T cell repertoires in cytomegalovirus infection. Overall study: Public TCR beta signatures were indicative of both CMV infection and a matching HLA type.

Study-wide points: The response measured ex vivo was dominated by TCR beta clonotypes (HLA-C-restricted and CMV-specific).

The sequenced sample consisted of PBMCs. The chain links TRBV7-8 to TRBJ2-3; D is possibly TRBD2 (5 bases). The source of this sequence is a human donor in good health (CMV status not recorded). Some clones in this sample may be carry-over from other donors' samples. This chain's CDR3 is CASSLVQRSTDTQYF. DNA for the CDR3: TGTGCCAGCAGCTTAGTACAGCGGAGCACAGATACGCAGTATTTT.